This T cell receptor beta chain was identified during a study of T cell clonality in common variable immunodeficiency (dated by TCRdb to between 2015 and 2017). What the study reported, not specific to this receptor: CVID TCRbeta sequences were reported to have fewer deletions and N-nucleotide insertions and to lack highly modified clones with 13 or more V deletions. The authors noted that sequencing repertoires of T cell subpopulations would be needed to clarify what caused the increased clonality in CVID. Differences among patients in the CVID cohort limited the correlations between repertoire features and clinical complications. Despite equal DNA input, controls averaged around 87,000 unique sequences per sample versus about 32,000 in CVID samples. CVID subjects shared fewer TCRbeta clones with each other than healthy controls did (p < 0.0001). TCRbeta clonality was higher in CVID subjects than in healthy controls (t-test p = 0.018), and the increase was most characteristic of about a third of subjects.

CDR1 is given as DFQATT and CDR2 as SNEGSKA, both from the germline V gene (reference sequence). The V and J ends are trimmed by 3 bases and 2 bases, leaving 10 bases between them. Inclusive of the bounding cysteine and phenylalanine, the CDR3 is 13 residues long. Part of the CDR3 DNA is given, 30 bases translated from base 1. For sequencing input, CVID and control samples contributed equivalent amounts of genomic DNA. For every sample, a 60 bp segment covering the rearranged TCRbeta CDR3 region was amplified and then sequenced. The immunoSEQ assay, a bias-corrected multiplex PCR combined with high-throughput sequencing, was used for TCRbeta amplification. On the authors' methods: Each unique nucleotide sequence was treated as a clone and annotated with V, D and J genes, copy number and frequency. Sequences were labeled productive if in frame, and non-productive if out of frame or containing stop codons. Clonality was calculated from Shannon's entropy as previously described. Mean CDR3 Kyte-Doolittle hydropathy was derived from the predicted amino acid sequences of productive clones. The R hclust function was used to hierarchically cluster scaled V gene usage with Manhattan distance and complete linkage. To assess clone sharing by CDR3 amino acid sequence, 12 repertoires per group were resampled over 100 rounds. The repertoires were searched for about 70 published EBV-specific TCRbeta sequences and some 230 published CMV-specific TCRbeta sequences. Two CVID samples yielding fewer than 10,000 sequences were excluded from analysis, leaving approximately 46 CVID repertoires. TCRdb took over this immuneACCESS table, retaining in-frame rearrangements with V and J assigned. Such tables are incomplete; in checked studies, under half of the missing clones stem from an unresolved V gene, and the remainder is unexplained. The V and J calls and clone size come from that table; D and trimming were worked out from the DNA. The sample has over 45,000 clones on record, with no singletons. Around 1.8% of the sample comes from the top ten.

This clone was recorded many times. No cognate antigen has been identified for it. The CDR3 goes on 3 residues after the read ends, and that part is filled in from the germline J gene. Both CVID patients and healthy controls were predominantly of Caucasian heritage. Heparinized peripheral whole blood samples of about 5 to 8 ml were collected from each donor. TCRbeta CDR3 repertoires were sequenced from genomic DNA of adults with common variable immune deficiency (CVID) and healthy adult controls. The control group was made up of approximately 22 healthy adult volunteers (about 10 male and around twelve female) whose ages ranged from roughly 23 to 70 years, with a mean age of around 30. Diluted blood was density-centrifuged over Hypaque 1077 or Ficoll-Paque to isolate peripheral blood mononuclear cells. Genomic DNA was obtained from unsorted mononuclear cells through either Qiagen column purification or a centrifugation-based method.

The receptor was isolated from a person between 18 and 75 years old in good health. Material: peripheral blood mononuclear cells. The sequence joins TRBV20-1 to TRBJ1-2; the D gene lacks a confident call. CDR3 loop: CSARVAENYGYTF. The CDR3 bases that were read are TGCAGTGCTAGGGTAGCAGAAAACTATGGC.